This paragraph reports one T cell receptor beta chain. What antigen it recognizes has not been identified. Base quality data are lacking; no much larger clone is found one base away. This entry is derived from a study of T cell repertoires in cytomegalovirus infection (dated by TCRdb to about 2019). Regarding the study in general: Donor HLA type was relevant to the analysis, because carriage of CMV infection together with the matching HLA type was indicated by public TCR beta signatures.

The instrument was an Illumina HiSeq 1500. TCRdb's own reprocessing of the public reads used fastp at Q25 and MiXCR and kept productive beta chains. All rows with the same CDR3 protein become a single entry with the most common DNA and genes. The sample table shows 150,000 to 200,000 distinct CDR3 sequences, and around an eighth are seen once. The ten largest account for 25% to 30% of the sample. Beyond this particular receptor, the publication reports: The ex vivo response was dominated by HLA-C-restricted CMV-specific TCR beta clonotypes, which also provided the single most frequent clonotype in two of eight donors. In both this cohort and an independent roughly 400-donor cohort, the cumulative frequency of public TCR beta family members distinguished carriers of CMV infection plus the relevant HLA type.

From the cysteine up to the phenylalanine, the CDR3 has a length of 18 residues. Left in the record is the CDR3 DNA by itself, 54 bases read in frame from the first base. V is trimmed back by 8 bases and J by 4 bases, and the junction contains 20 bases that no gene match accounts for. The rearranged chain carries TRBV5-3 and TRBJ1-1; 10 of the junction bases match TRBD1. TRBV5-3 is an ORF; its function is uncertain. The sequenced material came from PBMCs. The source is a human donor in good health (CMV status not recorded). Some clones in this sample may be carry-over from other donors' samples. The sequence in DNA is TGTGCCAGCAGCGCCGAACCGGGACAGGGGTCGAGAGGCACTGAAGCTTTCTTT. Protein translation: CASSAEPGQGSRGTEAFF.